This T cell receptor beta chain was sequenced in a study of neurological immune-mediated disorders. This CDR3 has 16 residues. CDR1 and CDR2 from the germline V gene are LNHNV and YYDKDF (reference sequence). V lost 2 bases to trimming and J lost 1 base, with 15 bases between them. Each CDR3 protein is one row after TCRdb ran MiXCR on the 5' RACE reads. The table has fewer than 50,000 distinct CDR3 sequences, about 14% seen once; the top ten hold 9.5% to 12%. In this sample, this clonotype turned up many times. The time point: longitudinal time-point 3. This chain joins TRBV15 and TRBJ2-7; TRBD2 is a possible D gene (5 bases). The TCR originated in a man in his thirties or forties in good health. The sequenced material came from PBMCs. CDR3 sequence reads: CATSRPTGSGSYEQYF. The CDR3 coding sequence is TGTGCCACCAGCAGACCTACTGGGAGCGGTTCCTACGAGCAGTACTTC.